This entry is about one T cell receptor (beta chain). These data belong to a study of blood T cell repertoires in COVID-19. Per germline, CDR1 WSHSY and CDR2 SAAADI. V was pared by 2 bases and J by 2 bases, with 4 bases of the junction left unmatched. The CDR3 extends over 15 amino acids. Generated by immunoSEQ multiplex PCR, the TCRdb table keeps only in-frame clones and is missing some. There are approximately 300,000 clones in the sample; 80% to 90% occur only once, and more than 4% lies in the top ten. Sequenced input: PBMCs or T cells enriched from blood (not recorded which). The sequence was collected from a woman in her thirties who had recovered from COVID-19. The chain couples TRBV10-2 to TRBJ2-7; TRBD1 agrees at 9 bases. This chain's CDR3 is CASSEGRTGAYEQYF. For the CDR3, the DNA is TGCGCCAGCAGTGAGGGACGGACAGGGGCCTACGAGCAGTACTTC.